Below are 21 T cell receptor beta chains sequenced from a single sample in a study of T cell responses to AZD1222 COVID-19 vaccine. Produced via immunoSEQ multiplex PCR; TCRdb's table is partial and in-frame only. Among 150,000 to 200,000 clones, 90% to 95% were seen once, and the ten largest hold roughly 8.4%. The sequences come from peripheral blood, collected on day 0 of AZD1222 vaccination. These receptors were obtained from an adult in good health.

The V gene is TRBV5-1, the J gene TRBJ2-7, with D uncertain. From germline, CDR1 is SGHRS and CDR2 YFSETQ. This CDR3 is 13 amino acids long. Trimming took off 4 bases at V and 7 bases at J, with 15 bases between the two ends. DNA of the CDR3: TGCGCCAGCAGCATTGACCGGTTAAGGGAGCAGTACTTC. Residues: CASSIDRLREQYF.

For the CDR3, the DNA is TGTGCCAGTAGTGCCACTTTGGGGCGACGGACTGAAGCTTTCTTT. This encodes CASSATLGRRTEAFF. The chain uses TRBV19 and TRBJ1-1; perhaps TRBD1 as D (5 bases). Germline assignment: CDR1 LNHDA and CDR2 SQIVND (reference sequence). This CDR3 has 15 residues. Between the trimmed V and J ends, which lost 5 bases and 5 bases, there was a span of 18 bases. Supplemented by reference TRBV19 and TRBJ1-1, the full variable domain reads DGGITQSPKYLFRKEGQNVTLSCEQNLNHDAMYWYRQDPGQGLRLIYYSQIVNDFQKGDIAEGYSVSREKKESFPLTVTSAQKNPTAFYLCASSATLGRRTEAFFGQGTRLTVV.

This clone showed up just a few times. V gene TRBV18 combines with J gene TRBJ2-7; D is ambiguous. The CDR3 has 11 amino acids. Looked up from germline, CDR1 is KGHSH and CDR2 is LQKENI. Trimming took 4 bases from V and 5 from J, leaving 6 bases between them. This chain's CDR3 is CASSLSHEQYF. CDR3 DNA: TGTGCCAGCTCACTCAGCCACGAGCAGTACTTC.

The chain joins TRBV29-1 to TRBJ1-2; unclear D gene. This CDR3 contains 12 residues. The ends were cut back, 4 bases at V and 0 bases at J, with 6 bases in the middle. The germline CDR1 and CDR2 sequences are SQVTM and ANQGSEA. The CDR3 here is CSVGSSNYGYTF. Here the CDR3 DNA reads TGCAGCGTTGGGAGTTCTAACTATGGCTACACCTTC.

This chain joins TRBV28 and TRBJ1-6, with 7 nucleotides matching TRBD1. The CDR3 consists of 14 residues. Germline V gene lookup returns CDR1 MDHEN and CDR2 SYDVKM. The V gene end was trimmed by 6 bases and the J gene end by 14 bases; junction bases not matched to a gene: 13. CDR3 protein: CASSPMDRFGSLHF. The CDR3 DNA reads TGTGCCAGCAGCCCAATGGACAGGTTCGGATCCCTCCACTTT.

The chain has TRBV5-5 and TRBJ2-2; D is undetermined. The CDR3 loop spans 14 amino acids. The germline V gene encodes CDR1 SGHKS and CDR2 YYEKEE (reference sequence). The germline V and J ends were trimmed by 4 bases and 4 bases, with 11 bases remaining between them. CDR3 region: CASSRIALTGELFF. The CDR3 region has the DNA TGTGCCAGCAGCCGTATCGCCCTCACCGGGGAGCTGTTTTTT. Combining the CDR3 with reference TRBV5-5 and TRBJ2-2 gives the whole variable domain DAGVTQSPTHLIKTRGQQVTLRCSPISGHKSVSWYQQVLGQGPQFIFQYYEKEERGRGNFPDRFSARQFPNYSSELNVNALLLGDSALYLCASSRIALTGELFFGEGSRLTVL.

The chain uses TRBV24-1 and TRBJ1-4; weak D call: TRBD1 (6 bases). CDR1 and CDR2 (germline): KGHDR, SFDVKD. CDR3 length equals 13 residues. The V gene lost 4 bases and the J gene lost 10 bases, with 12 bases spanning the gap. The CDR3, as DNA: TGTGCCACCAGTGACGGCACAGGGCGAAAACTGTTTTTT. The encoded protein is CATSDGTGRKLFF.

The chain joins TRBV29-1 to TRBJ2-1, with TRBD2 identical over 7 bases. V shed 7 bases, J shed 11 bases, and the junction held 20 bases outside the gene matches. CDR3 length: 15 amino acids. The germline gives CDR1 SQVTM, CDR2 ANQGSEA. The CDR3 DNA reads TGCAGCGCTACCTATGGGACTACAAAGGGTTTACAGCAGTTCTTC. Protein: CSATYGTTKGLQQFF.

The rearrangement links TRBV5-1 to TRBJ2-2, with 9 nucleotides matching TRBD1. Germline V gene sequence: CDR1 SGHRS, CDR2 YFSETQ. The length of the CDR3 is 17 residues. With V trimmed by 5 bases and J by 5 bases, 13 bases remained unmatched. CDR3 loop: CASRTGQGGFRTGELFF. The CDR3 nucleotides are TGCGCCAGCAGGACGGGACAGGGAGGTTTTAGGACCGGGGAGCTGTTTTTT.

The chain combines TRBV18 with TRBJ2-3; D perhaps matches TRBD1 (6 bases). Germline values: CDR1 KGHSH, CDR2 LQKENI. The CDR3 is 16 residues long. V lost 4 bases, J lost 3 bases, and 17 bases lay in between. For the CDR3, the DNA is TGTGCCAGCTCACGAAAGACGGGACACGGAACAGATACGCAGTATTTT. Translation gives CASSRKTGHGTDTQYF. The full variable domain, its missing parts supplied by reference TRBV18 and TRBJ2-3, is NAGVMQNPRHLVRRRGQEARLRCSPMKGHSHVYWYRQLPEEGLKFMVYLQKENIIDESGMPKERFSAEFPKEGPSILRIQQVVRGDSAAYFCASSRKTGHGTDTQYFGPGTRLTVL.

The chain recombines TRBV30 with TRBJ2-3; 9 nucleotides line up with TRBD2. Germline V gene lookup returns CDR1 GTSNPN and CDR2 SVGIG (reference sequence). CDR3 length: 15 residues. V shed 0 bases and J 1 base; nucleotides not matched to a gene: 2. CDR3 DNA sequence: TGTGCCTGGAGTGTAAGGACTAGCGGCACAGATACGCAGTATTTT. Its protein product is CAWSVRTSGTDTQYF.

The genes are TRBV11-2 and TRBJ1-2; 9 bases match TRBD1. This CDR3 comprises 16 residues. Germline CDR1 is SGHAT and CDR2 is FQNNGV. The J segment lost 0 bases and the V segment lost 5 bases, leaving 7 bases of the junction unmatched. The DNA of the CDR3 is TGTGCCAGCAGCCGTGGGGACAGGGAATCTAACTATGGCTACACCTTC. Translated, it gives CASSRGDRESNYGYTF.

The rearrangement joins TRBV19 to TRBJ1-4, with D possibly matching TRBD1 (6 bases). Germline lookup yields CDR1 LNHDA and CDR2 SQIVND (reference sequence). The CDR3 is 17 residues long. V lost 3 bases, J lost 5 bases, and 19 bases lay in between. CDR3 coding DNA: TGTGCCAGTAGTATCGAAAAGAGGGGCAGGGGAAATGAAAAACTGTTTTTT. Its protein product is CASSIEKRGRGNEKLFF.

This clone appeared once. The J gene is TRBJ1-2, the V gene TRBV12-3 or TRBV12-4; D unclear. The CDR3 extends over 11 amino acids. V lost 8 bases, J lost 5 bases, and 9 bases lay in between. CDR3 DNA sequence: TGTGCCAGCGCCCTCGGGTATGGCTACACCTTC. This gives the protein CASALGYGYTF.

The chain employs TRBV7-3 and TRBJ2-1; D unclear. CDR1 and CDR2 (germline): SGHTA, FQGTGA. The CDR3 covers 14 residues. V lost 1 base and J lost 5, with 9 bases in between. This CDR3 is CASSLSGLNNEQFF. CDR3 sequence (DNA): TGTGCCAGCAGCTTAAGCGGCTTAAACAATGAGCAGTTCTTC.

The chain has TRBV19 and TRBJ1-2, with 7 bases aligning to TRBD1. The CDR3 is 15 amino acids. After removal of 3 bases from V and 4 bases from J, the junction contained 8 bases not matched to a gene. The germline gives CDR1 LNHDA, CDR2 SQIVND (reference sequence). DNA of the CDR3: TGTGCCAGTAGTATTCCCCCTACAGGGGTCTATGGCTACACCTTC. It encodes CASSIPPTGVYGYTF.

V and J are TRBV27 and TRBJ2-3; 13 bases are a match to TRBD2. Looked up from germline, CDR1 is MNHEY and CDR2 is SMNVEV (reference sequence). The V and J ends lost 2 bases and 3 bases, in that order; junction bases with no gene match: 2. The CDR3 loop spans 16 amino acids. CDR3 nucleotides: TGTGCCAGCAGTTTAAGACTAGCGGGAGGTACAGATACGCAGTATTTT. Protein sequence: CASSLRLAGGTDTQYF.

The chain uses TRBV6-6 and TRBJ1-1; D is ambiguous. Germline V gene sequence: CDR1 MNHNY, CDR2 SVGAGI (reference sequence). Trimming took off 0 bases at V and 0 bases at J, with 8 bases between the two ends. The CDR3 runs 15 residues. The CDR3 coding sequence is TGTGCCAGCAGTTACTCGCCGGGGATGAACACTGAAGCTTTCTTT. This translates into CASSYSPGMNTEAFF.

The V and J genes are TRBV19 and TRBJ2-5; the match to TRBD1 covers 10 bases. Per the germline V gene, CDR1 is LNHDA and CDR2 is SQIVND (reference sequence). The ends lost 0 bases at V and 5 bases at J; junction bases unmatched: 3. The CDR3 is 15 residues long. The CDR3 loop is CASSIETGGGETQYF. CDR3 nucleotides: TGTGCCAGTAGTATAGAGACAGGGGGCGGGGAGACCCAGTACTTC.

The rearrangement joins TRBV19 to TRBJ2-5; TRBD2 matches at 9 bases. J was trimmed by 1 base and V by 6 bases; bases with no gene match: 3. CDR1 is LNHDA and CDR2 is SQIVND in the germline V gene (reference sequence). The CDR3 covers 14 residues. The CDR3 DNA reads TGTGCCAGTAGGGCTAGCGGGACCCAAGAGACCCAGTACTTC. It codes for CASRASGTQETQYF.

V and J are TRBV5-1 and TRBJ2-7; 10 bases are a match to TRBD1. The CDR3 spans 14 residues. The germline gives CDR1 SGHRS, CDR2 YFSETQ. V was clipped by 4 bases and J by 3 bases; unmatched bases: 4. CDR3 sequence: CASSSRDRGYEQYF. The CDR3 DNA follows: TGCGCCAGCAGCAGCCGGGACAGGGGCTACGAGCAGTACTTC.